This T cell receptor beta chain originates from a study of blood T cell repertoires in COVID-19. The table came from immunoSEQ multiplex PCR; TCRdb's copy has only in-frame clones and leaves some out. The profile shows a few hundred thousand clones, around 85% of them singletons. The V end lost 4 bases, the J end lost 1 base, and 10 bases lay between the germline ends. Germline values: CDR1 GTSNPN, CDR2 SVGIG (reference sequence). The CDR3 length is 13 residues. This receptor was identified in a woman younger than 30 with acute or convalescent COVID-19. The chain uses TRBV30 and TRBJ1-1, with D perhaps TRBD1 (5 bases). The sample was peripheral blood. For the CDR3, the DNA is TGTGCCTGGACCGCCGACAGGAACACTGAAGCTTTCTTT. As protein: CAWTADRNTEAFF.